A selection of T cell receptor beta chains follows, all from one sample in a study of a mutant IDH1 vaccine in newly diagnosed glioma. Sequencing was performed with immunoSEQ multiplex PCR; in TCRdb, only in-frame clones are kept and a portion is missing. This sample has about 34,000 clones, with over 60% found just once. The starting material was peripheral blood mononuclear cells (PBMCs), obtained from a glioma patient treated with radiotherapy, temozolomide or both. These receptors were taken from a man aged 50-60 years with glioma. Some clones in this sample may be carry-over from other donors' samples. Both conserved end residues are part of each CDR3. D genes are given only for firm matches. Expanded clones are given a class, and other clones once, few, many or no size at all.

cdr3_nt	cdr3_aa	j_call	v_call	clone_size	d_call
TGTGCCAGCAGGGATCGGGACAGGGTAGGTCAGCCCCAGCATTTT	CASRDRDRVGQPQHF	TRBJ1-5	TRBV2	-	TRBD1
TGTGCCAGCAGTAGCCAGGGTCGGGAGACCCAGTACTTC	CASSSQGRETQYF	TRBJ2-5	TRBV6-6	-	-
TGTGCCAGCAGCTCCAGTACAGCGGGAAGTTTGGTGCAGTTCTTC	CASSSSTAGSLVQFF	TRBJ2-1	TRBV7-6	-	TRBD2
TGCAGTGCTAGCCTTAACGAGCAGTACTTC	CSASLNEQYF	TRBJ2-7	TRBV20-1	-	-
TGCGCCAGCAGCCAGATACAGGGCATGGATCAAGGGGCCAAAAACATTCAGTACTTC	CASSQIQGMDQGAKNIQYF	TRBJ2-4	TRBV4-1	-	-
TGTGCCAGCTCGCAGATAATGAACACTGAAGCTTTCTTT	CASSQIMNTEAFF	TRBJ1-1	TRBV5-4	-	-
TGCAGCGGCTGGACCCCAGGACAGAACAATGAGCAGTTCTTC	CSGWTPGQNNEQFF	TRBJ2-1	TRBV29-1	-	-
TGTGCCAGCAGTGCCTTCAGGGGAGGCGGGGAGCTGTTTTTT	CASSAFRGGGELFF	TRBJ2-2	TRBV27	few	-
TGTGCCACCAGCGGGGGGCTGACAGGGGTGACTGAAGCTTTCTTT	CATSGGLTGVTEAFF	TRBJ1-1	TRBV15	once	TRBD1
TGTGCCAGTCGACGGTACGGGTACACTGAAGCTTTCTTT	CASRRYGYTEAFF	TRBJ1-1	TRBV27	-	-
TGCGCCAGCAGCCGAGGGCCCATACCGCGCGAAGCTTTCTTT	CASSRGPIPREAFF	TRBJ1-1	TRBV4-1	-	-
TGTGCCAGCAGCTCCTTGGGGGGTTATCAGCCCCAGCATTTT	CASSSLGGYQPQHF	TRBJ1-5	TRBV7-8	-	-
TGTGCCAGCAGCCCAGGGACGGCTAATGAAAAACTGTTTTTT	CASSPGTANEKLFF	TRBJ1-4	TRBV5-8	-	-
TGCGCCAGCAGCTTGCTCCAGGGCCCAGATACGCAGTATTTT	CASSLLQGPDTQYF	TRBJ2-3	TRBV5-1	-	-
TGTGCCAGCAGCTACGACTATGTGAACACTGAAGCTTTCTTT	CASSYDYVNTEAFF	TRBJ1-1	TRBV7-2	-	-
TGCGCCAGCAGCCACCCTACAGGGGGCGTAGGTGAAGCTTTCTTT	CASSHPTGGVGEAFF	TRBJ1-1	TRBV4-1	medium-sized	TRBD1
TGTGCCAGCAGCTTCCGGGGACTAGCGGGAGCTACAGATACGCAGTATTTT	CASSFRGLAGATDTQYF	TRBJ2-3	TRBV11-2	once	TRBD2
TGTGCCAGCAGTCTAGCGGGACCCCTCGACGAGCAGTACTTC	CASSLAGPLDEQYF	TRBJ2-7	TRBV6-5	-	TRBD2
TGTGCCAGTAGTATAGACCATAACAGCTATGGCTACACCTTC	CASSIDHNSYGYTF	TRBJ1-2	TRBV19	-	-
TGTGCCAGCATGGGGGCGTGGGACAGGAGACCGTCTACTGAAGCTTTCTTT	CASMGAWDRRPSTEAFF	TRBJ1-1	TRBV14	-	TRBD1
TGTGCCAGCAGGTTGGGGAGGGCGGATGGCTACACCTTC	CASRLGRADGYTF	TRBJ1-2	TRBV25-1	few	-
TGTGCCATCAGTGAGGGGGGGCGCGACACTGAAGCTTTCTTT	CAISEGGRDTEAFF	TRBJ1-1	TRBV10-3	-	-
TGTGCCAGCAGCTTAGAATCATTCGGGGCCTACTATGGCTACACCTTC	CASSLESFGAYYGYTF	TRBJ1-2	TRBV7-9	-	-
TGTGCCAGCAGTGAAGAGAGTCGGGCTGAAGCTTTCTTT	CASSEESRAEAFF	TRBJ1-1	TRBV2	once	-
TGTGCCAGCAGCTTAGAGGGGGGTGGAAGGACAGATACGCAGTATTTT	CASSLEGGGRTDTQYF	TRBJ2-3	TRBV7-9	-	-
TGTGCCAGCAGTGCACAGGGGGCCAACACCGGGGAGCTGTTTTTT	CASSAQGANTGELFF	TRBJ2-2	TRBV6-1	-	TRBD1
TGTGCCAGCATCAACTGGGGAGGGACTCAAGAGACCCAGTACTTC	CASINWGGTQETQYF	TRBJ2-5	TRBV5-6	-	TRBD2
TGTGCCAGCAGCCGATGGGGTACGGGCCTAGGAAATCAGCCCCAGCATTTT	CASSRWGTGLGNQPQHF	TRBJ1-5	TRBV2	-	-
TGTGCCAGCAGCTCAGTAAACACTGAAGCTTTCTTT	CASSSVNTEAFF	TRBJ1-1	TRBV5-6	-	-
TGTGCCAGCACAGGGGGCTATGGCTACACCTTC	CASTGGYGYTF	TRBJ1-2	TRBV25-1	-	TRBD1
TGCGCCAGCAGCTTACCGGGACAGGGTTCTGGAAACACCATATATTTT	CASSLPGQGSGNTIYF	TRBJ1-3	TRBV5-1	-	TRBD1
TGCGCCAGCAGCCAGGGGGGACAGGGCTTGAACACTGAAGCTTTCTTT	CASSQGGQGLNTEAFF	TRBJ1-1	TRBV4-1	few	TRBD1
TGTGCCAGCAGCTGGAGGGGGACCGGGACTAGCGGGAGAGAGACCCAGTACTTC	CASSWRGTGTSGRETQYF	TRBJ2-5	TRBV5-6	-	TRBD2
TGTGCCAGCTCACCACGGGGAGAGACCCAGTACTTC	CASSPRGETQYF	TRBJ2-5	TRBV18	-	-
TGTGCCAGCAGCCAAGGTTCAAGCGGGGCCTACGAGCAGTACTTC	CASSQGSSGAYEQYF	TRBJ2-7	TRBV4-2	-	TRBD2
TGCGCCAGCAGCCCTGGAGGCTCCGGGGATACGCAGTATTTT	CASSPGGSGDTQYF	TRBJ2-3	TRBV5-1	-	-
TGTGCCTGGACCGTACGGGACAGGGAGGTCGGGGAGCTGTTTTTT	CAWTVRDREVGELFF	TRBJ2-2	TRBV30	few	TRBD1
TGTGCCAGCAGCTTTATATCCCCCCCAGACAATGAGCAGTTCTTC	CASSFISPPDNEQFF	TRBJ2-1	TRBV11-3	-	-
TGTGCCAGCAGTGATAAGGCCTCAGGAACCTACGAGCAGTACTTC	CASSDKASGTYEQYF	TRBJ2-7	TRBV2	-	-